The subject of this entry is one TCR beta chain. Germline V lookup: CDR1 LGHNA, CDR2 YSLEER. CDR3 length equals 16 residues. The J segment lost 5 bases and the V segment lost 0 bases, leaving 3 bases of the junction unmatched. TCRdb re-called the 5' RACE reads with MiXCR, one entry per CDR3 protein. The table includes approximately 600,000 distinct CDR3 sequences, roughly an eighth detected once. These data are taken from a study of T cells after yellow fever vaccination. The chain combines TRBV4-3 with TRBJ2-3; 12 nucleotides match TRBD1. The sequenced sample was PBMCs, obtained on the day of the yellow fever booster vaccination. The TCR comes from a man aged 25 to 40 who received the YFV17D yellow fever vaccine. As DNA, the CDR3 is TGCGCCAGCAGCCAAGAGGGACAGGGGGCCAGAGATACGCAGTATTTT. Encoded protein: CASSQEGQGARDTQYF.